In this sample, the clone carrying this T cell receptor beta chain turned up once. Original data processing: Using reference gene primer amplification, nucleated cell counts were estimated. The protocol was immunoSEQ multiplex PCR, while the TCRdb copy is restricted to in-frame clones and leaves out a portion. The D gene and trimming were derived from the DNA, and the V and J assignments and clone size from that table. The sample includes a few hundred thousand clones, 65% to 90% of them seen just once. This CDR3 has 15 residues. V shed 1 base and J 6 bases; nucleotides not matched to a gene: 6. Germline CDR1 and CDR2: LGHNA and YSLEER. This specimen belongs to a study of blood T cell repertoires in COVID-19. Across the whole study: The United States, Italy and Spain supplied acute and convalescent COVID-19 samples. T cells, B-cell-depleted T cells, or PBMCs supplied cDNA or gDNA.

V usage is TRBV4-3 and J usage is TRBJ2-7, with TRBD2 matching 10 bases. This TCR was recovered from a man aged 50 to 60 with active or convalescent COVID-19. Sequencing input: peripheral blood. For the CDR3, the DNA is TGCGCCAGCAGCCAAGGTCTAGCGGGAGAAGGCGAGCAGTACTTC. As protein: CASSQGLAGEGEQYF.